These 31 T cell receptor beta chains were sequenced from one sample in a study of T-cell reconstitution after alpha-beta-depleted transplantation in children (dated by TCRdb to about 2016). The library relied on PCR. TCRdb shows the sequencer as Illumina HiSeq 2500. Molecular barcoding was employed in the preparation of TCR libraries, with unique molecular identifiers being used to normalize TCRbeta repertoire quantification. TCRdb reanalyzed the raw reads on its own, using fastp at Q25 for trimming and MiXCR for clone calling, and kept in-frame beta chains. Merged by CDR3 protein, the rows form single entries marked with the most common genes and DNA. This sample holds approximately 93,000 distinct CDR3 sequences; roughly 8.8% were observed only once. The ten largest clonotypes hold 5.5% to 8% of the sample. Sample: PBMCs from the stem cell graft donor, taken from the stem cell graft. Source of these receptors: a human donor who donated a stem cell graft to a child with congenital amegakaryocytic thrombocytopenia.

This clonotype was picked up a small number of times. The CDR3 bases are TGTGCCACCAGCAGCGGGAGCTCCTACAATGAGCAGTTCTTC. It translates to CATSSGSSYNEQFF. The chain recombines TRBV15 with TRBJ2-1, with a weak D call TRBD2 (6 bases). The germline CDR1 and CDR2 sequences are LNHNV and YYDKDF (reference sequence). V lost 3 bases and J 0 bases, leaving 6 bases between the germline ends. This CDR3 has 14 residues.

At least ten counts were recorded for this clonotype. V is TRBV18 and J is TRBJ1-5; D may be TRBD1 (5 bases). V dropped 2 bases and J dropped 2 bases, with 13 bases sitting between them. Germline V CDR1 and CDR2: KGHSH, LQKENI. The CDR3 contains 16 residues. DNA of the CDR3: TGTGCCAGCTCACCAACGAGGGGCGAAGGCAATCAGCCCCAGCATTTT. Translation: CASSPTRGEGNQPQHF.

This clonotype has a count of ten or more. The chain joins TRBV20-1 to TRBJ2-3; D gene unclear. Germline assignment: CDR1 DFQATT and CDR2 SNEGSKA (reference sequence). Trimming removed 7 bases from V and 2 bases from J, with 7 bases in between. The CDR3 runs 11 residues. The CDR3 DNA reads TGCAGTGGCCTGTCCACAGATACGCAGTATTTT. Translating gives CSGLSTDTQYF.

This clonotype has a count of ten or more. The V gene is TRBV12-3 or TRBV12-4, the J gene TRBJ1-5; maybe TRBD1 (5 bases). The CDR3 totals 13 residues. Trimming stripped 3 bases from V and 7 bases from J, with 10 bases between. This CDR3 reads CASSLTRDQPQHF. CDR3 DNA: TGTGCCAGCAGTTTGACCAGGGACCAGCCCCAGCATTTT.

This clonotype was counted ten times or more. The rearrangement joins TRBV5-1 to TRBJ1-1; weak D call: TRBD1 (6 bases). CDR1 and CDR2 (germline): SGHRS, YFSETQ. This CDR3 spans 16 amino acids. Trimming removed 1 base at V and 0 bases at J, with 13 bases between. For the CDR3, the DNA is TGCGCCAGCAGCTTGACCCGACAGGATTTGAACACTGAAGCTTTCTTT. Its protein product is CASSLTRQDLNTEAFF.

This clonotype was found many times. The CDR3 DNA reads TGTGCCAGCAGCCCCAGACAGAGCTCCTACAATGAGCAGTTCTTC. Translated: CASSPRQSSYNEQFF. J is TRBJ2-1 and V is TRBV7-9; a possible D gene is TRBD1 (5 bases). Per germline, CDR1 SEHNR and CDR2 FQNEAQ (reference sequence). V shed 5 bases and J shed 0 bases, with 11 bases lying between them. The CDR3 is 15 residues long.

This clonotype was picked up many times. The V and J genes are TRBV12-3 or TRBV12-4 and TRBJ1-1; 8 nucleotides align to TRBD1. This CDR3 has 14 residues. Trimming at V came to 5 bases and at J to 3 bases, leaving 5 bases not matched to a gene. Here the CDR3 DNA reads TGTGCCAGCAGTCTCCAGGGGGCGTACACTGAAGCTTTCTTT. It codes for CASSLQGAYTEAFF.

This clonotype was seen ten or more times. This chain uses TRBV7-9 with TRBJ2-1; 7 bases match TRBD2. This CDR3 is built from 16 residues. Germline assignment: CDR1 SEHNR and CDR2 FQNEAQ (reference sequence). With 7 bases clipped from V and 0 bases from J, the junction kept 9 bases outside the gene matches. The CDR3 nucleotides are TGTGCCAGCACCCGAGACGGGAGGAGCTCCTACAATGAGCAGTTCTTC. Its translation: CASTRDGRSSYNEQFF.

This clonotype has a count of ten or more. The chain links TRBV24-1 to TRBJ2-2, with 9 bases identical to TRBD1. The CDR3 runs 16 residues. Germline V gene data show CDR1 as KGHDR and CDR2 as SFDVKD. V shed 3 bases, J shed 4 bases, and the junction held 5 bases outside the gene matches. CDR3 DNA: TGTGCCACCAGTGATGCCGGGACAGGGCCCACCGGGGAGCTGTTTTTT. Its protein is CATSDAGTGPTGELFF.

Ten or more counts support this clonotype. V gene TRBV6-2 or TRBV6-3 combines with J gene TRBJ2-7, with D possibly being TRBD1 or TRBD2 (5 bases each). The CDR3 length is 16 residues. Trimming stripped 5 bases from V and 3 bases from J, with 20 bases between. CDR1 and CDR2 from the germline V gene are MNHEY and SVGEGT. CDR3 DNA sequence: TGTGCCAGCAGTCCAAATAGCGTAAAGGGACGCTACGAGCAGTACTTC. Encoded protein: CASSPNSVKGRYEQYF.

This clonotype appeared many times. The chain joins TRBV12-3 or TRBV12-4 to TRBJ1-5, with D unclear. The length of the CDR3 is 14 residues. Between the trimmed V and J ends, which lost 3 bases and 8 bases, there was a span of 14 bases. CDR3 sequence reads: CASSLIGGMEPQHF. CDR3 nucleotides: TGTGCCAGCAGTTTGATAGGCGGCATGGAGCCCCAGCATTTT.

This clonotype has a count of ten or more. The chain is built from TRBV11-2 and TRBJ2-1; the match to TRBD1 covers 7 bases. This CDR3 spans 14 amino acids. Germline-derived CDR1 and CDR2 are SGHAT and FQNNGV. Trimming removed 2 bases from V and 10 bases from J; junction bases left unmatched: 8. CDR3 sequence: CASSLSGQSNEQFF. The DNA for the CDR3 is TGTGCCAGCAGCTTATCGGGACAGTCGAACGAGCAGTTCTTC.

This clonotype has at least ten counts. The rearrangement joins TRBV20-1 to TRBJ1-2; unclear D gene. The V end was cut by 5 bases, the J end by 3 bases, with 16 bases between. This CDR3 is built from 14 residues. Looked up from germline, CDR1 is DFQATT and CDR2 is SNEGSKA (reference sequence). CDR3 sequence reads: CSARNQRTDYGYTF. CDR3 sequence (DNA): TGCAGTGCTCGGAATCAGAGAACGGACTATGGCTACACCTTC.

This clonotype was recorded at least ten times. The rearrangement links TRBV4-1 to TRBJ2-7; TRBD1 aligns across 9 bases. From germline, CDR1 is MGHRA and CDR2 YSYEKL. The ends lost 0 bases at V and 7 bases at J; junction bases unmatched: 7. The CDR3 consists of 15 residues. The CDR3 DNA reads TGCGCCAGCAGCCAAGATCCCGGGACAGGGTTGGAGCAGTACTTC. This gives the protein CASSQDPGTGLEQYF.

This clonotype was seen at least ten times. The rearrangement links TRBV4-2 to TRBJ2-3; no reliable D call. The CDR3 is 13 amino acids. Germline CDR1 LGHNA, CDR2 YNFKEQ. V was cut by 6 bases and J by 6 bases, with 13 bases left in between. CDR3 in DNA: TGTGCCAGCAGTCTACGGCCAGAGGATACGCAGTATTTT. Translation gives CASSLRPEDTQYF.

This clonotype was seen at least ten times. J is TRBJ1-2 and V is TRBV7-2; TRBD1 is a possible D gene (6 bases). Deletions cut 4 bases from V and 8 bases from J, with 20 bases between. The CDR3 is 15 amino acids. Looked up from germline, CDR1 is SGHTA and CDR2 is FQGNSA. The CDR3 is CASSSTGSSGRGYTF. Here the CDR3 DNA reads TGTGCCAGCAGCTCCACAGGGTCTTCGGGGCGCGGCTACACCTTC.

This clonotype was seen ten or more times. This chain joins TRBV20-1 and TRBJ2-5; D may be TRBD1 (5 bases). This CDR3 has 15 residues. V was cut by 3 bases and J by 5 bases, with 19 bases left in between. Per the germline V gene, CDR1 is DFQATT and CDR2 is SNEGSKA (reference sequence). The CDR3 region is CSARLPDTIRETQYF. As DNA, the CDR3 is TGCAGTGCTAGGCTCCCGGACACTATTAGGGAGACCCAGTACTTC.

This clonotype appeared many times. The CDR3 DNA sequence: TGCAGCGTTGGACAGTTCAATGAGCAGTTCTTC. Translation gives CSVGQFNEQFF. V and J are TRBV29-1 and TRBJ2-1, with D perhaps matching TRBD1 (5 bases). Germline assignment: CDR1 SQVTM and CDR2 ANQGSEA. Between the trimmed V and J ends, which lost 4 bases and 6 bases, there was a span of 7 bases. This CDR3 has 11 residues.

This clonotype was counted ten times or more. The CDR3 reads CASSQASRGPSYNEQFF. The CDR3 DNA is TGTGCCAGCAGCCAAGCGTCCCGGGGGCCTTCCTACAATGAGCAGTTCTTC. The V gene is TRBV3-1, the J gene TRBJ2-1; D tentatively fits TRBD1 or TRBD2 (6 bases each). Germline V gene data show CDR1 as LGHDT and CDR2 as YNNKEL (reference sequence). V lost 1 base and J lost 1, with 14 bases in between. The CDR3 is made up of 17 amino acids.

This clonotype was detected ten times or more. The chain combines TRBV12-3 or TRBV12-4 with TRBJ2-3; the D is unclear. The germline V and J ends were trimmed by 8 bases and 0 bases, with 12 bases remaining between them. CDR3 length: 14 amino acids. CDR3 residues: CASRGSISTDTQYF. The CDR3 DNA follows: TGTGCCAGCCGCGGCAGTATTAGCACAGATACGCAGTATTTT.

There are many counts of this clonotype. V gene TRBV15 combines with J gene TRBJ2-5; TRBD1 matches at 7 bases. Trimming took 5 bases from V and 5 from J; bases not matched to a gene: 14. This CDR3 contains 16 residues. The germline V gene has CDR1 LNHNV and CDR2 YYDKDF (reference sequence). CDR3 sequence reads: CATSWGNRGQGETQYF. CDR3 in DNA: TGTGCCACCAGCTGGGGAAACAGGGGTCAGGGTGAGACCCAGTACTTC. The entire variable domain, with the rest obtained from reference TRBV15 and TRBJ2-5, is as follows: DAMVIQNPRYQVTQFGKPVTLSCSQTLNHNVMYWYQQKSSQAPKLLFHYYDKDFNNEADTPDNFQSRRPNTSFCFLDIRSPGLGDTAMYLCATSWGNRGQGETQYFGPGTRLLVL.

The chain employs TRBV25-1 and TRBJ1-3; no clear D. The V end was cut by 3 bases, the J end by 0 bases, with 6 bases between. The CDR3 runs to 14 residues. CDR1 is MGHDK and CDR2 is SYGVNS in the germline V gene. This chain's CDR3 is CASSDVPSGNTIYF. CDR3 nucleotide sequence: TGTGCCAGCAGTGATGTCCCCTCTGGAAACACCATATATTTT.

This clonotype was recorded at least ten times. This rearrangement joins TRBV12-3 or TRBV12-4 to TRBJ2-7; TRBD2 might be the D (6 bases). This CDR3 contains 14 residues. V lost 3 bases, J lost 5 bases, and 14 bases lay in between. CDR3: CASSFGLNSHEQYF. CDR3 coding DNA: TGTGCCAGCAGTTTTGGACTAAATTCGCACGAGCAGTACTTC.

The table lists this clonotype with a few counts. The rearrangement uses TRBV3-1 and TRBJ1-6; TRBD1 is a possible D gene (6 bases). Germline V lookup: CDR1 LGHDT, CDR2 YNNKEL (reference sequence). The CDR3 is 16 residues long. V was pared by 1 base and J by 7 bases, with 14 bases between. The DNA of the CDR3 is TGTGCCAGCAGCCAAGGGGGGCGCGGGGGGAATTCACCCCTCCACTTT. This encodes CASSQGGRGGNSPLHF.

This clonotype was detected many times. The chain is built from TRBV7-9 and TRBJ2-1; D might be TRBD2 (6 bases). CDR1 is SEHNR, CDR2 FQNEAQ, per germline (reference sequence). The ends were cut back, 7 bases at V and 9 bases at J, with 10 bases in the middle. The CDR3 spans 11 residues. Here the CDR3 reads CASKGGVEQFF. Written as DNA, the CDR3 is TGTGCCAGCAAAGGAGGGGTTGAGCAGTTCTTC.

This clonotype appeared a few times. The rearrangement links TRBV6-5 to TRBJ2-7, with D perhaps TRBD2 (7 bases). Germline CDR1 reads MNHEY; CDR2 reads SVGAGI. V was cut by 2 bases and J by 0 bases, with 14 bases left in between. CDR3 length equals 16 residues. The CDR3 coding sequence is TGTGCCAGCAGTTACCCCAGGGGCGGGGGCTCCTACGAGCAGTACTTC. The encoded protein is CASSYPRGGGSYEQYF.

This clonotype was seen a handful of times. The CDR3 sequence is CASSLGLAGGKKAYNEQFF. CDR3 sequence (DNA): TGTGCCAGCAGTTTGGGACTAGCGGGGGGCAAAAAAGCCTACAATGAGCAGTTCTTC. The genes are TRBV12-3 or TRBV12-4 and TRBJ2-1, with TRBD2 matching over 15 bases. CDR3 length: 19 amino acids. V lost 3 bases and J lost 2; bases outside the gene matches: 8.

This clonotype was detected many times. The chain recombines TRBV5-1 with TRBJ1-1, with TRBD1 matching 10 bases. Unmatched junction bases numbered 9, after V lost 4 bases and J lost 3 bases. The CDR3 totals 16 residues. In germline, CDR1 is SGHRS, CDR2 YFSETQ. The CDR3 DNA reads TGCGCCAGCAGCCTAGACAGGGGGCCAGGATACACTGAAGCTTTCTTT. This gives the protein CASSLDRGPGYTEAFF.

At least ten counts were recorded for this clonotype. CDR3 sequence: CSVEAGRETQYF. Here the CDR3 DNA reads TGCAGCGTTGAGGCAGGGCGGGAGACCCAGTACTTC. This chain joins TRBV29-1 and TRBJ2-5; D may be TRBD1 (5 bases). Germline V CDR1 and CDR2: SQVTM, ANQGSEA. The CDR3 is 12 residues long. Trimming left V 3 bases short and J 5 bases short, with 10 bases between.

This clonotype was detected many times. The rearrangement uses TRBV5-1 and TRBJ2-3; the D gene could be TRBD1 or TRBD2 (5 bases each). The V end lost 4 bases, the J end lost 1 base, and 13 bases lay between the germline ends. This CDR3 has 15 amino acids. Looked up from germline, CDR1 is SGHRS and CDR2 is YFSETQ. The CDR3, as DNA: TGCGCCAGCAGCCCGAGGGGCGGCCGCACAGATACGCAGTATTTT. Translated, it gives CASSPRGGRTDTQYF.

This chain links TRBV6-5 with TRBJ2-5; 9 bases map to TRBD1. This CDR3 is built from 16 residues. CDR1 is MNHEY and CDR2 is SVGAGI in the germline V gene. V shed 2 bases and J 4 bases; nucleotides not matched to a gene: 8. CDR3 sequence: CASSYNRGPHGETQYF. In DNA, the CDR3 is TGTGCCAGCAGTTACAACAGGGGGCCTCATGGAGAGACCCAGTACTTC.